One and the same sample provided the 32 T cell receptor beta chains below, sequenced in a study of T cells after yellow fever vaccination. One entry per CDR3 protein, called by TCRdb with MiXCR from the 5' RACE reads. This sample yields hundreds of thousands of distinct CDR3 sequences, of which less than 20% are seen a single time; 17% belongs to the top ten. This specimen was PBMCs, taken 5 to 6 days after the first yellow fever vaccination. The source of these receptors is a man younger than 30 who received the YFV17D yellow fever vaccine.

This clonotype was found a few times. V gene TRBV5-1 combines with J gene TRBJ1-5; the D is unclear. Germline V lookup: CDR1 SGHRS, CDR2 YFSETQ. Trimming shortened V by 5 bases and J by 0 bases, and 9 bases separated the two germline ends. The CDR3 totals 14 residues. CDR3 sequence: CASRMDGSNQPQHF. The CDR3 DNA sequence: TGCGCCAGCAGGATGGACGGTAGCAATCAGCCCCAGCATTTT.

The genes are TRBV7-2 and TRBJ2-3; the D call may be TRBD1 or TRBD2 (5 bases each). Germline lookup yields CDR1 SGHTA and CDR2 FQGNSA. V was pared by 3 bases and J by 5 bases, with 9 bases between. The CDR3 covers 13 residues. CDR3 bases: TGTGCCAGCAGCTTTGGGACGGGAGATACGCAGTATTTT. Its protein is CASSFGTGDTQYF.

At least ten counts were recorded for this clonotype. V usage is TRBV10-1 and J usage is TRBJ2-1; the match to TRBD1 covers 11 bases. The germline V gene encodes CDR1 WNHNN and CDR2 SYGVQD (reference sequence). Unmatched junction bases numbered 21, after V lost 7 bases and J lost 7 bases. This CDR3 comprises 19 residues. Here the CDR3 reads CASISGQGAAYPQSNEQFF. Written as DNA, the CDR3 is TGCGCCAGCATTAGCGGACAGGGGGCGGCGTACCCCCAGTCGAATGAGCAGTTCTTC.

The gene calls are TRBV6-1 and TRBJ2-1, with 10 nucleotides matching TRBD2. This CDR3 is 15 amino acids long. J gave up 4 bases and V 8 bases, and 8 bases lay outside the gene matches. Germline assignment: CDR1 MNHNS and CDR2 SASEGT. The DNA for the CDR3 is TGTGCCAGCCGTATGGGGACTAGCGAATACAATGAGCAGTTCTTC. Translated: CASRMGTSEYNEQFF.

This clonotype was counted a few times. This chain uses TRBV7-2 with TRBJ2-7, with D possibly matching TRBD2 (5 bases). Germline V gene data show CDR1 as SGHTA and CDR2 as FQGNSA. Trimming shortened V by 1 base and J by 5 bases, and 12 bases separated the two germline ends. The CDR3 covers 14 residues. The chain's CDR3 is CASSLGGIPHEQYF. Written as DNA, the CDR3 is TGTGCCAGCAGCTTAGGAGGGATCCCCCACGAGCAGTACTTC.

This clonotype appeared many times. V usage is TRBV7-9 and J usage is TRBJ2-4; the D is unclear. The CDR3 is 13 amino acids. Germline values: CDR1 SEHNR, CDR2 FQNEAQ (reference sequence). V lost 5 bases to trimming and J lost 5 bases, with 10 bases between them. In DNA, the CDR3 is TGTGCCAGCAGCCTTGTGAGTCAAAACATTCAGTACTTC. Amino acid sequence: CASSLVSQNIQYF.

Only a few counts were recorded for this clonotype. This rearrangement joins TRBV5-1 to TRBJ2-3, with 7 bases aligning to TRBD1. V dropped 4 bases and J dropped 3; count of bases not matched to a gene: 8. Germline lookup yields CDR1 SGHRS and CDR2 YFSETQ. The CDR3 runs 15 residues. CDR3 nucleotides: TGCGCCAGCAGCCCGACAGGGCAGCGGACAGATACGCAGTATTTT. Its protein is CASSPTGQRTDTQYF.

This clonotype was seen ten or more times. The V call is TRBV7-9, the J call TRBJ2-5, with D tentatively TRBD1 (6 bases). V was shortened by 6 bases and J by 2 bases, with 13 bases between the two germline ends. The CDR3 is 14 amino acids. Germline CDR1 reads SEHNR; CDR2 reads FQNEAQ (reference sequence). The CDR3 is CASSLFGQQETQYF. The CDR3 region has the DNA TGTGCCAGCAGTTTATTCGGACAGCAAGAGACCCAGTACTTC.

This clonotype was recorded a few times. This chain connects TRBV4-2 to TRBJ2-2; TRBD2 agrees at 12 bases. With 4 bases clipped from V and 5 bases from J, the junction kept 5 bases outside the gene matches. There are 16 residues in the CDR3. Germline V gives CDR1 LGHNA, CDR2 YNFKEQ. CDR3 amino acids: CASSRGLAGQTGELFF. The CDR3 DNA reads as TGTGCCAGCAGCCGAGGACTAGCGGGACAAACCGGGGAGCTGTTTTTT.

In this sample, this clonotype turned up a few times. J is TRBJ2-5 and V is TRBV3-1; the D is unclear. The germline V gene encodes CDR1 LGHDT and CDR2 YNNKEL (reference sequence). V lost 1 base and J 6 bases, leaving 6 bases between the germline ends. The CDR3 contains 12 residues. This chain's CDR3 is CASSQAAQTQYF. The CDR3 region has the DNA TGTGCCAGCAGCCAAGCCGCCCAGACCCAGTACTTC.

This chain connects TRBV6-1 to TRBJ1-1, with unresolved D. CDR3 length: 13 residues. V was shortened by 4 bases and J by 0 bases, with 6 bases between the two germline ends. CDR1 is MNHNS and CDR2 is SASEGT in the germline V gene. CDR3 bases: TGTGCCAGCAGTGCCCACTTGAACACTGAAGCTTTCTTT. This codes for CASSAHLNTEAFF.

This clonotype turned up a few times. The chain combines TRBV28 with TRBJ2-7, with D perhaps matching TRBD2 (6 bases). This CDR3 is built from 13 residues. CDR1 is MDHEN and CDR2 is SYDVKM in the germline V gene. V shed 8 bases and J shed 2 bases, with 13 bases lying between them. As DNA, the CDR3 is TGTGCCAGCGCGAGGACTACCCCCTACGAGCAGTACGTC. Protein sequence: CASARTTPYEQYV.

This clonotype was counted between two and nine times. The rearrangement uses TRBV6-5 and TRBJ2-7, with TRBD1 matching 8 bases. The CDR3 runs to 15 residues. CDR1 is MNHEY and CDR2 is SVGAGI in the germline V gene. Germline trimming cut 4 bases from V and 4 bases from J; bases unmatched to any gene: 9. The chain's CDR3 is CASSSSGTGEYEQYF. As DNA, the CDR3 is TGTGCCAGCAGTTCCTCAGGGACAGGCGAATACGAGCAGTACTTC.

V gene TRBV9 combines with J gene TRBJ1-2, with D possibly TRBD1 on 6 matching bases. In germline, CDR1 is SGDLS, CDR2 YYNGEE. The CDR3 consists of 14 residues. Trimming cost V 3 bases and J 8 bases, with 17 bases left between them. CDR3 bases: TGTGCCAGCAGCGCTACAGGGACCCCGAGAGGCTACACCTTC. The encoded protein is CASSATGTPRGYTF. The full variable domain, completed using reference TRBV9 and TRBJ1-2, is DSGVTQTPKHLITATGQRVTLRCSPRSGDLSVYWYQQSLDQGLQFLIQYYNGEERAKGNILERFSAQQFPDLHSELNLSSLELGDSALYFCASSATGTPRGYTFGSGTRLTVV.

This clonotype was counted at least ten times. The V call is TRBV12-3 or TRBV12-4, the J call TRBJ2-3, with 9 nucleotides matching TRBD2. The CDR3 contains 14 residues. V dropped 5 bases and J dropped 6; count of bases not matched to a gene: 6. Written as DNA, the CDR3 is TGTGCCAGCAGTACAGCGGGGGGCCCCGATACGCAGTATTTT. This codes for CASSTAGGPDTQYF.

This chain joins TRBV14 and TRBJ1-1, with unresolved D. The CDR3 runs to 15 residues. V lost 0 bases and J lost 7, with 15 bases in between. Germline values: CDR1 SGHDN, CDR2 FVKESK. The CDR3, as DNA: TGTGCCAGCAGCCAAGACTCCCAAATATGGGGTGAAGCTTTCTTT. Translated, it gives CASSQDSQIWGEAFF.

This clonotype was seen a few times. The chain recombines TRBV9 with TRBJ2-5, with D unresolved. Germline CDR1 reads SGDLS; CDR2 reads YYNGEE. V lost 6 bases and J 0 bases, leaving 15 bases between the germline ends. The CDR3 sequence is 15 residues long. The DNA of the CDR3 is TGTGCCAGCAAGTATATGCCCACGTACCAAGAGACCCAGTACTTC. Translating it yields CASKYMPTYQETQYF. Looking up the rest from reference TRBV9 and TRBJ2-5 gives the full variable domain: DSGVTQTPKHLITATGQRVTLRCSPRSGDLSVYWYQQSLDQGLQFLIQYYNGEERAKGNILERFSAQQFPDLHSELNLSSLELGDSALYFCASKYMPTYQETQYFGPGTRLLVL.

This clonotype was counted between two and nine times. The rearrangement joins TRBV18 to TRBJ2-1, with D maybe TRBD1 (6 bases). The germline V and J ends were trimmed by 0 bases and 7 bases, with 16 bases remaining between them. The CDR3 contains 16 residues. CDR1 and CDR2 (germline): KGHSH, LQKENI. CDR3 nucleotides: TGTGCCAGCTCACCACCGCAGGGGAGCTATTCGAATGAGCAGTTCTTC. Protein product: CASSPPQGSYSNEQFF.

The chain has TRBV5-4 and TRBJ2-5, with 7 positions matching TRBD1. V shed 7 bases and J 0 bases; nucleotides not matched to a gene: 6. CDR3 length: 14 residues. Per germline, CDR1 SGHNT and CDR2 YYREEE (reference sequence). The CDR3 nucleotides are TGTGCCAGCCACCGTGGACAGGACCAAGAGACCCAGTACTTC. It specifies CASHRGQDQETQYF.

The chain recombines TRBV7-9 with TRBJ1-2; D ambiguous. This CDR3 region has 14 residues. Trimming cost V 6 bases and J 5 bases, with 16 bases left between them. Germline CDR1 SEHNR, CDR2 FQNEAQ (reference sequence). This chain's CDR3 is CASSPGDGEYGYTF. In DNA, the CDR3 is TGTGCCAGCAGTCCAGGAGACGGTGAATATGGCTACACCTTC.

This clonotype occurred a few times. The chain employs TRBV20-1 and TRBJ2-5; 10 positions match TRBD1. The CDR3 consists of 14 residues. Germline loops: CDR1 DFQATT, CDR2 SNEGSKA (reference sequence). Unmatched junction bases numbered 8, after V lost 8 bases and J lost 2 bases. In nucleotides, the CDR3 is TGCAGTCTATTGAGACAGGGGGCGCAAGAGACCCAGTACTTC. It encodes CSLLRQGAQETQYF.

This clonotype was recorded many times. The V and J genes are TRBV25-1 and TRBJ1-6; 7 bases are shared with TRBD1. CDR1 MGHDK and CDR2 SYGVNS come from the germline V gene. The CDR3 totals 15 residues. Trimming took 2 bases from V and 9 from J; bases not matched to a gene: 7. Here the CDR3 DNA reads TGTGCCAGCAGTGAAGCGGGACAGCCAAGTTCACCCCTCCACTTT. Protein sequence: CASSEAGQPSSPLHF.

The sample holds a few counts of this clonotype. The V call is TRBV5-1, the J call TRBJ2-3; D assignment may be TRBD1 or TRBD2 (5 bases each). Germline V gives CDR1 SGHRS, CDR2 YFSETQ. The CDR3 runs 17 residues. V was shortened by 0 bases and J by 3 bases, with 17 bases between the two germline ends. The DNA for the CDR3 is TGCGCCAGCAGCTTGGGCTCCAGGGCACGGAGGACAGATACGCAGTATTTT. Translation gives CASSLGSRARRTDTQYF.

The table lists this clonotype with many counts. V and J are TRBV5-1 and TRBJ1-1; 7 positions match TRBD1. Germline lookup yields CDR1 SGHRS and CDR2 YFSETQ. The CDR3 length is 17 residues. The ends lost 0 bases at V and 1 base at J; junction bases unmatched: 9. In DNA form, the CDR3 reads TGCGCCAGCAGCTTGGGGCCTCGACAGGGAGGGAACACTGAAGCTTTCTTT. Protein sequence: CASSLGPRQGGNTEAFF.

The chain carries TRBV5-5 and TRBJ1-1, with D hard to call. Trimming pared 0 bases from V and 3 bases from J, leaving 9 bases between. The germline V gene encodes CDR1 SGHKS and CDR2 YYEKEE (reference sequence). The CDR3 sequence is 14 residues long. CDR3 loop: CASSLAWRDTEAFF. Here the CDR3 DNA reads TGTGCCAGCAGCTTGGCATGGCGTGACACTGAAGCTTTCTTT.

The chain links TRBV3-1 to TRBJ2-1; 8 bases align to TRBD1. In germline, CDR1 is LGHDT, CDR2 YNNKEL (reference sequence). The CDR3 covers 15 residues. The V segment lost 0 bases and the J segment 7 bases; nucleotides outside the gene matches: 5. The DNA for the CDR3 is TGTGCCAGCAGCCAAGATGGGCAGGGGGCGAATGAGCAGTTCTTC. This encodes CASSQDGQGANEQFF.

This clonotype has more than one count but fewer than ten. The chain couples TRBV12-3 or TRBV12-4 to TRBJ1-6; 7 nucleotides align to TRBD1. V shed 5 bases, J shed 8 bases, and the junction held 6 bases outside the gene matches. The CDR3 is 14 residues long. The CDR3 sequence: CASSPRTGHSPLHF. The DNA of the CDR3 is TGTGCCAGCAGTCCCCGGACAGGTCATTCACCCCTCCACTTT.

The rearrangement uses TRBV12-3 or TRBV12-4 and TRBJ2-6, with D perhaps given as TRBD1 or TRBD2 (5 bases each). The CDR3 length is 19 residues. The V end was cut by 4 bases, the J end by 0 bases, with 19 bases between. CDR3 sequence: CASSSYGAAPFSGANVLTF. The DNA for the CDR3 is TGTGCCAGCAGTTCCTACGGGGCCGCTCCTTTCTCTGGGGCCAACGTCCTGACTTTC.

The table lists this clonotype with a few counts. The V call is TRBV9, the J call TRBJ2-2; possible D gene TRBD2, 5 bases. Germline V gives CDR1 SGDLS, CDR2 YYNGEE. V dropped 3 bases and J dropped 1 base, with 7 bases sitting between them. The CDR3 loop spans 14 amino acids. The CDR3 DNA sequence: TGTGCCAGCAGCGCCCGGGGGAACACCGGGGAGCTGTTTTTT. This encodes CASSARGNTGELFF.

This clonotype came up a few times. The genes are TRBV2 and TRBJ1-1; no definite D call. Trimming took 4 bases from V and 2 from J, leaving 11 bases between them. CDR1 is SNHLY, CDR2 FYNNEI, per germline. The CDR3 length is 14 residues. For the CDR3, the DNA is TGTGCCAGCAGTGTGGGAGACGGTAACACTGAAGCTTTCTTT. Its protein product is CASSVGDGNTEAFF. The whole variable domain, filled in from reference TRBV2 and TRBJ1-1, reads EPEVTQTPSHQVTQMGQEVILRCVPISNHLYFYWYRQILGQKVEFLVSFYNNEISEKSEIFDDQFSVERPDGSNFTLKIRSTKLEDSAMYFCASSVGDGNTEAFFGQGTRLTVV.

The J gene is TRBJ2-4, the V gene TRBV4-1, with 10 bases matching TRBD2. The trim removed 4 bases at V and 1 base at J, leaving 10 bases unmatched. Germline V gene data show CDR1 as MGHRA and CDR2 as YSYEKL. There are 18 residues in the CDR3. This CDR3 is CASSRGIAGGWAKNIQYF. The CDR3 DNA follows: TGCGCCAGCAGCCGAGGAATAGCGGGGGGTTGGGCCAAAAACATTCAGTACTTC.

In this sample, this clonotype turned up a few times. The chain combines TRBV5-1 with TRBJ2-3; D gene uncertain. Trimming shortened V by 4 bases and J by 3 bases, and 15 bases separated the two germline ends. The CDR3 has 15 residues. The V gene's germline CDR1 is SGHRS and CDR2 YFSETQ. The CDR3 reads CASSISALGTDTQYF. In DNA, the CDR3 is TGCGCCAGCAGCATTTCGGCGTTGGGGACAGATACGCAGTATTTT.